The clone carrying this TCR beta chain was seen a single time. Trimming took 3 bases from V and 8 from J, leaving 14 bases between them. The CDR3 sequence is 14 residues long. From germline, CDR1 is SGHDN and CDR2 FVKESK. This specimen comes from a study of blood T cell repertoires in COVID-19. About the study: Sites in the United States, Italy and Spain provided acute and convalescent COVID-19 samples. The cDNA or gDNA used as material had been derived from T cells, B-cell-depleted T cells, or PBMCs.

Original analysis: Nucleated cell number was recorded as an estimate derived from reference gene primer amplification. The data were produced by immunoSEQ multiplex PCR, yet TCRdb's version contains in-frame clones alone and is incomplete. D and trimming were read from the DNA, whereas the V and J calls and clone size are those reported in that table. The data show fewer than 300,000 clones, around 86% seen once. The chain employs TRBV14 and TRBJ2-1; TRBD1 is a possible D gene (5 bases). The sequenced sample was peripheral blood. This TCR came from a man aged 40-49 years who had recovered from COVID-19. For the CDR3, the DNA is TGTGCCAGCAGCCAGACGGGCAGGGTTGATGAGCAGTTCTTC. Translation gives CASSQTGRVDEQFF.